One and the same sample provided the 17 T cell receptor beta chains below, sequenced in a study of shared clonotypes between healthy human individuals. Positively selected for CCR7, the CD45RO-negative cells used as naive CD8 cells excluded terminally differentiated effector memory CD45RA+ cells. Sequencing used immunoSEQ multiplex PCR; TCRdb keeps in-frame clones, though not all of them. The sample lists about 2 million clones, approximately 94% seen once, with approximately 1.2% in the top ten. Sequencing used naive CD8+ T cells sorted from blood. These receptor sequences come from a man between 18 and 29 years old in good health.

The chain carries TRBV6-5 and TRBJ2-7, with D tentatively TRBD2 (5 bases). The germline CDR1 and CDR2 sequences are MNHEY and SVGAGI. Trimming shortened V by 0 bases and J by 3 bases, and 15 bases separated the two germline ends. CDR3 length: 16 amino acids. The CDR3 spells CASSYSTGLRSYEQYF. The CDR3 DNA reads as TGTGCCAGCAGTTACTCGACGGGATTGAGGAGCTACGAGCAGTACTTC.

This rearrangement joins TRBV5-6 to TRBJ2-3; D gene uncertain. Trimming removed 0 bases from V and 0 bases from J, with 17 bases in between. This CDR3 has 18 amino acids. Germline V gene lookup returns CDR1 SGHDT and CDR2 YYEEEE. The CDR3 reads CASSLGSRTVFSTDTQYF. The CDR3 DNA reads TGTGCCAGCAGCTTGGGTTCTAGGACCGTTTTTAGCACAGATACGCAGTATTTT. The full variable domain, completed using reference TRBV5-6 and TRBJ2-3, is DAGVTQSPTHLIKTRGQQVTLRCSPKSGHDTVSWYQQALGQGPQFIFQYYEEEERQRGNFPDRFSGHQFPNYSSELNVNALLLGDSALYLCASSLGSRTVFSTDTQYFGPGTRLTVL.

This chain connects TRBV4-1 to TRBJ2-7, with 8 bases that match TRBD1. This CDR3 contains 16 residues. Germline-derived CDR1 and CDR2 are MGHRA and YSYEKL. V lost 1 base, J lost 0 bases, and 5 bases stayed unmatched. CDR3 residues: CASSQVAQGASYEQYF. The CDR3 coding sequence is TGCGCCAGCAGCCAAGTCGCGCAGGGGGCCTCCTACGAGCAGTACTTC.

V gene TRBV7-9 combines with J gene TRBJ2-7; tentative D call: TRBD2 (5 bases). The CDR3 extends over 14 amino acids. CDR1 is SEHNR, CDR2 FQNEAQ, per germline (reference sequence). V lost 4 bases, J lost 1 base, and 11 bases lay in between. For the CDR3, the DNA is TGTGCCAGCAGCTCCGGGGTGGCATCCTACGAGCAGTACTTC. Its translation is CASSSGVASYEQYF.

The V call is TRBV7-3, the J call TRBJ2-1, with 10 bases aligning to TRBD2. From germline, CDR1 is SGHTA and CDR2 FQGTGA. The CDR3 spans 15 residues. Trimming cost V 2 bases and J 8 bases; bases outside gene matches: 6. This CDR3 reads CASSLGLAGVDEQFF. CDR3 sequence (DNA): TGTGCCAGCAGCTTAGGGCTAGCGGGGGTGGATGAGCAGTTCTTC.

CDR3 nucleotides: TGTGCCAGCAGTGGAGCCGGGACAGGGAGCGAGCAGTACTTC. Translation gives CASSGAGTGSEQYF. The chain is built from TRBV25-1 and TRBJ2-7; 9 positions agree with TRBD1. The germline V gene has CDR1 MGHDK and CDR2 SYGVNS. The CDR3 extends over 14 amino acids. V was pared by 4 bases and J by 6 bases, with 7 bases of the junction left unmatched.

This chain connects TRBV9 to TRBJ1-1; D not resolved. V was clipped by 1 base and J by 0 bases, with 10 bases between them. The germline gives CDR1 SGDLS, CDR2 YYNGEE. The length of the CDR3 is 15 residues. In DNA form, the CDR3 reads TGTGCCAGCAGCGTATTAATGGGGATGAACACTGAAGCTTTCTTT. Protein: CASSVLMGMNTEAFF.

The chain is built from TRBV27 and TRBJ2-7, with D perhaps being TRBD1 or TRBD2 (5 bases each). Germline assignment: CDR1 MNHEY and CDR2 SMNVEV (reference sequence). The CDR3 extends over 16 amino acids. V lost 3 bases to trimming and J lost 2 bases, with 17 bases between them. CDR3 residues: CASSFSGGDLAYEQYF. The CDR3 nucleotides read TGTGCCAGCAGTTTCAGTGGGGGAGATTTAGCCTACGAGCAGTACTTC.

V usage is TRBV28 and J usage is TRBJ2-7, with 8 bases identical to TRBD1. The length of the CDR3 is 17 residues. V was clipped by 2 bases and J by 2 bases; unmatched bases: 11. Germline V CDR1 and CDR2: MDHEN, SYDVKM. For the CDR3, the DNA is TGTGCCAGCAGTTTACTTCTGGAGACAGGGGCCACCTACGAGCAGTACTTC. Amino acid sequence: CASSLLLETGATYEQYF.

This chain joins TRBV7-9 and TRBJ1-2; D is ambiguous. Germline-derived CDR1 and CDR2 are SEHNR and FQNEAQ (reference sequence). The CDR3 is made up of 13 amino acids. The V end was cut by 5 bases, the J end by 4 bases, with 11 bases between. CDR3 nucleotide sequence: TGTGCCAGCAGCGTGGGTGAGAGCTATGGCTACACCTTC. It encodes CASSVGESYGYTF.

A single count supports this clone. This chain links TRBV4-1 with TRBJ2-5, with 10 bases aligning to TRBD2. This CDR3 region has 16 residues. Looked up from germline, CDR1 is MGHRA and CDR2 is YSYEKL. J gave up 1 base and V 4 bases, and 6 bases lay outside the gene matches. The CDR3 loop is CASSRVAGGAQETQYF. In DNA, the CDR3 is TGCGCCAGCAGCCGAGTAGCGGGGGGTGCCCAAGAGACCCAGTACTTC.

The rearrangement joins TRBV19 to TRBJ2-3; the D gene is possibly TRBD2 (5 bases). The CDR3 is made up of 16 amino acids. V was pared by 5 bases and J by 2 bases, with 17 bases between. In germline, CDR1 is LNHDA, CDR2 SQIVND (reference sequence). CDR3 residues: CASSAPTRDITDTQYF. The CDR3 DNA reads TGTGCCAGTAGTGCCCCCACTAGGGATATCACAGATACGCAGTATTTT.

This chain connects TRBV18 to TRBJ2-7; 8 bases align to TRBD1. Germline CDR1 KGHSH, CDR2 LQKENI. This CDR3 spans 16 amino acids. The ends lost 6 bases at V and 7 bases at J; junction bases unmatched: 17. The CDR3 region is CASSVGQGAKSGEQYF. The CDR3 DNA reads TGTGCCAGCTCCGTGGGTCAGGGGGCCAAATCTGGGGAGCAGTACTTC.

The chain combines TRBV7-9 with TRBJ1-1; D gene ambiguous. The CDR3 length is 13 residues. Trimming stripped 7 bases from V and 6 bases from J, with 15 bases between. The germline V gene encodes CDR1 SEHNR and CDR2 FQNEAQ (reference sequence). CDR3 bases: TGTGCCAGCAAGCCCGATTATCTCGCTGAAGCTTTCTTT. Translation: CASKPDYLAEAFF.

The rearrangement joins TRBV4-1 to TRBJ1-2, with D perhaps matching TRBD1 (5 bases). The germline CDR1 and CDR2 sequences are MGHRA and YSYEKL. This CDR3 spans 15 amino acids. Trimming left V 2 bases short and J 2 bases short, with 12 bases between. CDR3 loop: CASSQIRGLNYGYTF. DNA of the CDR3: TGCGCCAGCAGCCAAATCCGGGGACTCAACTATGGCTACACCTTC.

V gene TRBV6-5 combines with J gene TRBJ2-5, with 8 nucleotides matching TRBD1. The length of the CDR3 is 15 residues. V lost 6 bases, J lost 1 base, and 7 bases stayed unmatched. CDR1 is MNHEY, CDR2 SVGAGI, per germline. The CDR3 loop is CASSQDRVFQETQYF. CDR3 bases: TGTGCCAGCAGCCAGGACAGGGTCTTCCAAGAGACCCAGTACTTC.

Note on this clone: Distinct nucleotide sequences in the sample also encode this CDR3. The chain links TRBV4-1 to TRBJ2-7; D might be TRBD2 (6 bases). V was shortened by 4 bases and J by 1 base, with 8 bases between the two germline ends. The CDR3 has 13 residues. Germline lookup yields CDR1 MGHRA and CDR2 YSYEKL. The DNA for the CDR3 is TGCGCCAGCAGCCGGGGGGTTTCCTACGAGCAGTACTTC. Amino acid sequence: CASSRGVSYEQYF.